The 20 T cell receptor beta chains below come from one sample, sequenced in a study of T cell responses to AZD1222 COVID-19 vaccine. The table came from immunoSEQ multiplex PCR; TCRdb's copy has only in-frame clones and leaves some out. Of 110,000 to 150,000 clones in the sample, about 92% are singletons; the top ten hold roughly 9%. This sample comprised peripheral blood, obtained on day 0 of AZD1222 vaccination. These receptors originate from an adult in good health.

The chain links TRBV30 to TRBJ2-3; 12 bases fit TRBD2. In germline, CDR1 is GTSNPN, CDR2 SVGIG (reference sequence). CDR3 length: 18 amino acids. Trimming at V came to 7 bases and at J to 1 base, leaving 15 bases not matched to a gene. The CDR3 sequence: CASTRAWASGGGTDTQYF. As DNA, the CDR3 is TGTGCCTCGACCCGCGCGTGGGCTAGCGGGGGGGGCACAGATACGCAGTATTTT.

This chain's CDR3 is CAWSANSPLHF. Here the CDR3 DNA reads TGTGCCTGGAGTGCCAACAGTCCCCTCCACTTT. The chain recombines TRBV30 with TRBJ1-6; D not resolved. Germline CDR1 and CDR2: GTSNPN and SVGIG (reference sequence). CDR3 length: 11 amino acids. V was pared by 1 base and J by 13 bases, with 8 bases between.

The chain employs TRBV4-1 and TRBJ2-7; D gene uncertain. Looked up from germline, CDR1 is MGHRA and CDR2 is YSYEKL. The CDR3 totals 15 residues. V was cut by 4 bases and J by 3 bases, with 16 bases left in between. The CDR3 region is CASSPKQTTDYEQYF. The DNA of the CDR3 is TGCGCCAGCAGCCCGAAACAAACCACGGACTACGAGCAGTACTTC.

The gene calls are TRBV2 and TRBJ1-1; TRBD1 agrees at 9 bases. The CDR3 is made up of 15 amino acids. Germline trimming cut 6 bases from V and 3 bases from J; bases unmatched to any gene: 8. Germline-derived CDR1 and CDR2 are SNHLY and FYNNEI. The CDR3 region has the DNA TGTGCCAGCAGCGAACAGGGGGCTGGGGACACTGAAGCTTTCTTT. Protein sequence: CASSEQGAGDTEAFF. The complete variable domain, with remaining parts taken from reference TRBV2 and TRBJ1-1, reads EPEVTQTPSHQVTQMGQEVILRCVPISNHLYFYWYRQILGQKVEFLVSFYNNEISEKSEIFDDQFSVERPDGSNFTLKIRSTKLEDSAMYFCASSEQGAGDTEAFFGQGTRLTVV.

This chain joins TRBV2 and TRBJ1-5; maybe TRBD1 (5 bases). The germline V gene encodes CDR1 SNHLY and CDR2 FYNNEI. Trimming removed 4 bases from V and 6 bases from J, with 13 bases in between. The CDR3 has 14 residues. Written as DNA, the CDR3 is TGTGCCAGCAGTGGGGGGAGCTGGGGTCAGCCCCAGCATTTT. Translated, it gives CASSGGSWGQPQHF. The complete variable domain, with remaining parts taken from reference TRBV2 and TRBJ1-5, reads EPEVTQTPSHQVTQMGQEVILRCVPISNHLYFYWYRQILGQKVEFLVSFYNNEISEKSEIFDDQFSVERPDGSNFTLKIRSTKLEDSAMYFCASSGGSWGQPQHFGDGTRLSIL.

J is TRBJ1-2 and V is TRBV25-1; 11 bases map to TRBD1. V lost 3 bases to trimming and J lost 8 bases; unmatched junction nucleotides: 8. This CDR3 comprises 15 residues. CDR1 and CDR2 from the germline V gene are MGHDK and SYGVNS. CDR3 protein: CASSDAPGQGEGYTF. In nucleotides, the CDR3 is TGTGCCAGCAGTGACGCCCCGGGACAGGGGGAAGGCTACACCTTC.

A word on this clone: One junction end disagrees with the germline gene, perhaps due to a read error. The rearrangement links TRBV6-5 to TRBJ1-4; D ambiguous. The CDR3 runs to 16 residues. CDR1 is MNHEY, CDR2 SVGAGI, per germline. CDR3 in amino acids: CASSYSWAPTNEKLFF. CDR3 nucleotides: TGTGCCAGCAGTTACTCGTGGGCGCCAACAAATGAAAAACTGTTTTTT.

J is TRBJ2-5 and V is TRBV7-2; no clear D. Germline V gene data show CDR1 as SGHTA and CDR2 as FQGNSA. V lost 3 bases to trimming and J lost 5 bases, with 7 bases between them. This CDR3 has 12 residues. For the CDR3, the DNA is TGTGCCAGCAGCTTTAATCGTGAGACCCAGTACTTC. This sequence encodes CASSFNRETQYF.

This chain uses TRBV4-1 with TRBJ1-5; a weak D match, TRBD1 (6 bases). V was trimmed by 6 bases and J by 0 bases, leaving 15 bases between them. The length of the CDR3 is 16 residues. Per the germline V gene, CDR1 is MGHRA and CDR2 is YSYEKL. The CDR3 DNA reads as TGCGCCAGCAGGTCAACCACAGGGAATAGCAATCAGCCCCAGCATTTT. Protein: CASRSTTGNSNQPQHF.

CDR3 DNA: TGTGCCAGCAGGTTCGACAGCTACAATGAGCAGTTCTTC. Its protein is CASRFDSYNEQFF. This chain uses TRBV7-9 with TRBJ2-1; the D gene is possibly TRBD1 (5 bases). The V gene's germline CDR1 is SEHNR and CDR2 FQNEAQ (reference sequence). The CDR3 is 13 amino acids. Trimming cost V 6 bases and J 3 bases, with 9 bases left between them. Drawing the rest from reference TRBV7-9 and TRBJ2-1, the complete variable domain is DTGVSQNPRHKITKRGQNVTFRCDPISEHNRLYWYRQTLGQGPEFLTYFQNEAQLEKSRLLSDRFSAERPKGSFSTLEIQRTEQGDSAMYLCASRFDSYNEQFFGPGTRLTVL.

V usage is TRBV9 and J usage is TRBJ1-2; 9 bases agree with TRBD1. Germline V gives CDR1 SGDLS, CDR2 YYNGEE. V lost 0 bases and J lost 1; bases outside the gene matches: 7. This CDR3 spans 17 amino acids. In DNA, the CDR3 is TGTGCCAGCAGCGTAGTCGACAACAGGGGGCGTAACTATGGCTACACCTTC. Translating it yields CASSVVDNRGRNYGYTF.

V gene TRBV2 combines with J gene TRBJ1-6; D not resolved. The CDR3 covers 15 residues. V was trimmed by 4 bases and J by 0 bases, leaving 7 bases between them. Germline V gene sequence: CDR1 SNHLY, CDR2 FYNNEI. The CDR3: CASSGPSSYNSPLHF. CDR3 in DNA: TGTGCCAGCAGTGGCCCGAGCTCCTATAATTCACCCCTCCACTTT.

The chain links TRBV2 to TRBJ2-1; D is perhaps TRBD2 (5 bases). Germline V gene sequence: CDR1 SNHLY, CDR2 FYNNEI. The CDR3 spans 11 residues. V was shortened by 7 bases and J by 6 bases, with 7 bases between the two germline ends. The CDR3: CASTEVNEQFF. CDR3 in DNA: TGTGCCAGCACGGAGGTCAATGAGCAGTTCTTC.

The V gene is TRBV7-2, the J gene TRBJ2-3; possibly TRBD2 for D (7 bases). Germline lookup yields CDR1 SGHTA and CDR2 FQGNSA. V was trimmed by 0 bases and J by 5 bases, leaving 15 bases between them. The CDR3 runs to 16 residues. Here the CDR3 reads CASSLARGPLEDTQYF. The CDR3 nucleotides are TGTGCCAGCAGCTTAGCGCGGGGGCCTTTGGAAGATACGCAGTATTTT. The full variable domain, its missing parts supplied by reference TRBV7-2 and TRBJ2-3, is GAGVSQSPSNKVTEKGKDVELRCDPISGHTALYWYRQSLGQGLEFLIYFQGNSAPDKSGLPSDRFSAERTGGSVSTLTIQRTQQEDSAVYLCASSLARGPLEDTQYFGPGTRLTVL.

Here the CDR3 DNA reads TGTGCCAGCAGTTACTCTCCAGATACGCAGTATTTT. As protein: CASSYSPDTQYF. This chain connects TRBV6-6 to TRBJ2-3, with no clear D. Trimming shortened V by 0 bases and J by 4 bases, and 2 bases separated the two germline ends. Germline V gives CDR1 MNHNY, CDR2 SVGAGI (reference sequence). There are 12 residues in the CDR3.

The V and J genes are TRBV2 and TRBJ1-2; D possibly corresponds to TRBD1 (5 bases). V lost 4 bases and J 0 bases, leaving 12 bases between the germline ends. The CDR3 length is 15 residues. The germline gives CDR1 SNHLY, CDR2 FYNNEI. The CDR3 DNA reads as TGTGCCAGCAGTGGGGTAGGGGAAGCTAACTATGGCTACACCTTC. It yields the protein CASSGVGEANYGYTF.

The chain employs TRBV30 and TRBJ2-7; 7 bases line up with TRBD2. CDR1 is GTSNPN and CDR2 is SVGIG in the germline V gene (reference sequence). The CDR3 totals 14 residues. V lost 4 bases to trimming and J lost 5 bases; unmatched junction nucleotides: 11. CDR3: CAWKGRVRYHEQYF. The CDR3 DNA sequence: TGTGCCTGGAAGGGGAGGGTGCGGTACCACGAGCAGTACTTC.

The rearrangement joins TRBV30 to TRBJ1-3; possibly TRBD1 for D (5 bases). With 4 bases removed from V and 0 bases from J, the gap between germline ends came to 13 bases. There are 15 residues in the CDR3. The germline gives CDR1 GTSNPN, CDR2 SVGIG (reference sequence). The CDR3 DNA follows: TGTGCCTGGAAGCGGGGCCTCCTCTCTGGAAACACCATATATTTT. Translating it yields CAWKRGLLSGNTIYF.

The chain uses TRBV5-1 and TRBJ1-2, with TRBD1 matching 8 bases. Trimming at V came to 4 bases and at J to 8 bases, leaving 16 bases not matched to a gene. CDR1 SGHRS and CDR2 YFSETQ come from the germline V gene. This CDR3 region has 16 residues. CDR3 in amino acids: CASSKFRDRMMEGYTF. The CDR3 DNA follows: TGCGCCAGCAGCAAGTTCCGGGACAGGATGATGGAGGGCTACACCTTC.

The rearrangement links TRBV13 to TRBJ1-6; D may be TRBD1 (6 bases). CDR1 and CDR2 (germline): PRHDT, FYEKMQ (reference sequence). CDR3 size: 14 residues. Trimming left V 8 bases short and J 7 bases short, with 15 bases between. The CDR3 coding sequence is TGTGCCAGCCGACGCGGACAGACAAATTCACCCCTCCACTTT. It yields the protein CASRRGQTNSPLHF.